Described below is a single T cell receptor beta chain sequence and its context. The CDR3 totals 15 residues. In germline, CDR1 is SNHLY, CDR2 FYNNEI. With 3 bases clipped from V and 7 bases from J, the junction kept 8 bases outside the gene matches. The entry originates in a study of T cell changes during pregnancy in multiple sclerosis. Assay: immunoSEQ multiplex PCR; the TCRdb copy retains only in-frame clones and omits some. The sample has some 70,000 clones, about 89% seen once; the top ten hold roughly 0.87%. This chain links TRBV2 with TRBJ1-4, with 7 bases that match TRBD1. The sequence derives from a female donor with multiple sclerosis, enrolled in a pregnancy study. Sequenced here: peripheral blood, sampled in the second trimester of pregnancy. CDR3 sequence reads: CASSEWRDSAEKLFF. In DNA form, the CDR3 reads TGTGCCAGCAGTGAGTGGCGGGACAGCGCTGAAAAACTGTTTTTT.